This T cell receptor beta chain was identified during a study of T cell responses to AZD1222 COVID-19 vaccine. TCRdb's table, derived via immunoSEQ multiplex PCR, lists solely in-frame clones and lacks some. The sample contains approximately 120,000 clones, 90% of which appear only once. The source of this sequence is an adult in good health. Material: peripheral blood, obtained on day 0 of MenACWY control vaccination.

In DNA, the CDR3 is TGTGCCAGCAAGACCGGGACAGAAGACACTGAAGCTTTCTTT. Translating gives CASKTGTEDTEAFF. The chain combines TRBV2 with TRBJ1-1; 7 bases fit TRBD1. This CDR3 spans 14 amino acids. V gave up 7 bases and J gave up 3 bases; unmatched junction bases: 8. The V gene's germline CDR1 is SNHLY and CDR2 FYNNEI. Full variable domain (remainder filled in from reference TRBV2 and TRBJ1-1): EPEVTQTPSHQVTQMGQEVILRCVPISNHLYFYWYRQILGQKVEFLVSFYNNEISEKSEIFDDQFSVERPDGSNFTLKIRSTKLEDSAMYFCASKTGTEDTEAFFGQGTRLTVV.